A few counts support the clone carrying this T cell receptor (beta chain). A much larger clone differs from this one at a single base, so this may be a read error. The CDR3 spans 14 residues. Trimming removed 3 bases from V and 1 base from J, with 12 bases in between. The germline gives CDR1 GTSNPN, CDR2 SVGIG (reference sequence). These data belong to a study of molecular identifiers for immune sequencing clone quantification. Whole-study context: Replicate RNA from roughly 21,000 or 96,000 naive CD8 T cells formed five aliquots; four were sequenced.

TCRdb reprocessed the PCR reads via MiXCR and lists one record per CDR3 protein. The table shows approximately 59,000 distinct CDR3 sequences, with approximately 17% occurring only once. Sorting defined naive CD8 T cells as CD8+CD4-CCR7+CD45RA+. The V call is TRBV30, the J call TRBJ1-1; the D is unclear. The sequenced material came from naive CD8+ T cells from blood, with Jurkat cell RNA spiked in. Subset given: FACS-sorted CD8+CD4-CCR7+CD45RA+ naive T cells. This TCR came from a human donor in good health. Some libraries in this study had Jurkat cell RNA spiked in. CDR3: CAWSLGVPNTEAFF. For the CDR3, the DNA is TGTGCCTGGAGCCTGGGCGTCCCGAACACTGAAGCTTTCTTT. The full variable domain, with the rest looked up from reference TRBV30 and TRBJ1-1, is SQTIHQWPATLVQPVGSPLSLECTVEGTSNPNLYWYRQAAGRGLQLLFYSVGIGQISSEVPQNLSASRPQDRQFILSSKKLLLSDSGFYLCAWSLGVPNTEAFFGQGTRLTVV.